This TCR beta chain was recorded in a study of breast tumors, draining lymph nodes, adjacent tissues. On this clonotype itself: Its antigen is not known.

The lymph nodes were axillary draining lymph nodes from breast cancer patients. V gave up 2 bases and J gave up 1 base; unmatched junction bases: 11. The CDR3 has 17 residues. The germline V gene has CDR1 WSHSY and CDR2 SAAADI. Findings of the study overall: Tumor repertoires ranked between lymph nodes and nontumor tissue in diversity, with V and J gene preferences. Most tumor T cells seemingly derive from lymph node, then expand in tumor. Tumor T cell lymph node origin was a supported hypothesis, not proven. Luminal-like breast cancer showed significantly higher tumor–nontumor repertoire similarity than basal-like.

TCRdb re-derived calls from the multiplex PCR reads in MiXCR, one entry per CDR3 protein. Of approximately 90,000 distinct CDR3 sequences in the sample, approximately 30% were seen once. The TCR comes from a female donor with breast cancer. Some clones in this sample may be carry-over from other donors' samples. The source material was axillary lymph node tissue. The V gene is TRBV10-2, the J gene TRBJ2-7; 7 bases line up with TRBD1. The CDR3 region has the DNA TGCGCCAGCAGTGAGCGCTCCCCCGGGACAGAGTCCTACGAGCAGTACTTC. Translation: CASSERSPGTESYEQYF.